A single sample is the source of the 4 T cell receptor beta chains below, sequenced in a study of T cells in Graves' hyperthyroidism and ophthalmopathy. RNA transcripts gave rise to amplified TCR beta CDR3 regions. First-round RT-PCR with HTBI primers amplified the TCR CDR3 region. TCRdb reanalysed the multiplex PCR reads using MiXCR and keeps one entry per CDR3 protein. The data contain 450,000 to 650,000 distinct CDR3 sequences, roughly 20% of them singletons. The sequenced sample was blood. The receptors were sampled from a man aged 18 to 30 with Graves' hyperthyroidism.

The V and J genes are TRBV18 and TRBJ1-1; maybe TRBD1 (6 bases). The CDR3 totals 12 residues. V shed 5 bases and J shed 7 bases, with 11 bases lying between them. In germline, CDR1 is KGHSH, CDR2 LQKENI. This CDR3 reads CASSVDRFEAFF. CDR3 nucleotides: TGTGCCAGCTCAGTCGACAGGTTTGAAGCTTTCTTT.

A few counts support this clonotype. The chain links TRBV19 to TRBJ1-5; the D gene is possibly TRBD1 (6 bases). V was pared by 5 bases and J by 7 bases, with 18 bases between. Germline CDR1 and CDR2: LNHDA and SQIVND (reference sequence). CDR3 length: 15 amino acids. As DNA, the CDR3 is TGTGCCAGTAGTCCCCAGGGAGGGGGAAGCCAGCCCCAGCATTTT. Amino acid sequence: CASSPQGGGSQPQHF.

The V gene is TRBV6-2 or TRBV6-3, the J gene TRBJ2-7; 16 nucleotides match TRBD2. Trimming at V came to 5 bases and at J to 0 bases, leaving 10 bases not matched to a gene. The length of the CDR3 is 19 residues. Germline V CDR1 and CDR2: MNHEY, SVGEGT. The CDR3 is CASSPSPGLAGGSSYEQYF. Here the CDR3 DNA reads TGTGCCAGCAGTCCATCTCCGGGACTAGCGGGAGGGAGCTCCTACGAGCAGTACTTC.

The rearrangement joins TRBV12-3 or TRBV12-4 to TRBJ1-5; D is uncertain. V was trimmed by 4 bases and J by 0 bases, leaving 7 bases between them. The CDR3 has 14 amino acids. CDR3 residues: CASSSHDSNQPQHF. CDR3 coding DNA: TGTGCCAGCAGTTCACATGATAGCAATCAGCCCCAGCATTTT.